One sample yielded the 16 T cell receptor beta chains listed below, sequenced in a study of T cell responses to AZD1222 COVID-19 vaccine. TCRdb's table, derived via immunoSEQ multiplex PCR, lists solely in-frame clones and lacks some. The sample shows about 140,000 clones, around 92% of them seen only once. The sequencing used peripheral blood, collected 28 days after the second AZD1222 dose. The receptors were gathered from an adult who received the AZD1222 COVID-19 vaccine.

This sequence joins TRBV29-1 and TRBJ1-2, with 9 bases lining up with TRBD1. CDR3 size: 13 residues. V lost 4 bases and J lost 5; bases outside the gene matches: 5. Germline V gives CDR1 SQVTM, CDR2 ANQGSEA. The CDR3 loop is CSVGGQGRYGYTF. The CDR3 DNA reads TGCAGCGTTGGGGGACAGGGAAGGTATGGCTACACCTTC.

The chain joins TRBV29-1 to TRBJ2-5, with D possibly matching TRBD2 (5 bases). CDR3 length: 12 amino acids. Germline V gene sequence: CDR1 SQVTM, CDR2 ANQGSEA. V gave up 4 bases and J gave up 4 bases, with 10 bases separating them. CDR3 bases: TGCAGCGTTGCTTTAGAGGGAGAGACCCAGTACTTC. Protein sequence: CSVALEGETQYF. The full variable domain, completed using reference TRBV29-1 and TRBJ2-5, is SAVISQKPSRDICQRGTSLTIQCQVDSQVTMMFWYRQQPGQSLTLIATANQGSEATYESGFVIDKFPISRPNLTFSTLTVSNMSPEDSSIYLCSVALEGETQYFGPGTRLLVL.

V is TRBV5-6 and J is TRBJ1-2, with D perhaps TRBD1 (5 bases). The CDR3 has 16 residues. V was trimmed by 3 bases and J by 0 bases, leaving 15 bases between them. CDR1 and CDR2 (germline): SGHDT, YYEEEE. In DNA form, the CDR3 reads TGTGCCAGCAGCTCCCGGGGCCGGGGGGCTAACTATGGCTACACCTTC. It yields the protein CASSSRGRGANYGYTF.

This chain connects TRBV6-5 to TRBJ2-7; D perhaps matches TRBD1 (6 bases). Trimming left V 6 bases short and J 0 bases short, with 15 bases between. The germline V gene encodes CDR1 MNHEY and CDR2 SVGAGI. CDR3 length: 15 amino acids. In DNA form, the CDR3 reads TGTGCCAGCAGGACCGACAGGCTCAGCTCCTACGAGCAGTACTTC. This codes for CASRTDRLSSYEQYF.

V and J are TRBV12-3 or TRBV12-4 and TRBJ2-5; the D is unclear. The CDR3 extends over 12 amino acids. Trimming removed 6 bases from V and 7 bases from J, with 12 bases in between. Here the CDR3 DNA reads TGTGCCAGCAGCCCCGGAAGAGGGACCCAGTACTTC. Its protein product is CASSPGRGTQYF.

V gene TRBV14 combines with J gene TRBJ1-1; no clear D gene. Germline CDR1 reads SGHDN; CDR2 reads FVKESK. The CDR3 extends over 13 amino acids. V shed 4 bases and J shed 0 bases, with 6 bases lying between them. Written as DNA, the CDR3 is TGTGCCAGCAGCCTAAGTTTGAACACTGAAGCTTTCTTT. Translation: CASSLSLNTEAFF.

This rearrangement joins TRBV14 to TRBJ2-3; 13 nucleotides align to TRBD2. V shed 6 bases, J shed 3 bases, and the junction held 3 bases outside the gene matches. This CDR3 region has 15 residues. Germline CDR1 and CDR2: SGHDN and FVKESK. The CDR3 loop reads CASRRLAGGTDTQYF. The CDR3 nucleotides are TGTGCCAGCAGACGACTAGCGGGAGGTACAGATACGCAGTATTTT. Complete variable domain (other parts from reference TRBV14 and TRBJ2-3): EAGVTQFPSHSVIEKGQTVTLRCDPISGHDNLYWYRRVMGKEIKFLLHFVKESKQDESGMPNNRFLAERTGGTYSTLKVQPAELEDSGVYFCASRRLAGGTDTQYFGPGTRLTVL.

The chain recombines TRBV5-1 with TRBJ2-5, with D unclear. Trimming removed 2 bases at V and 5 bases at J, with 10 bases between. This CDR3 has 13 amino acids. The germline V gene encodes CDR1 SGHRS and CDR2 YFSETQ. Here the CDR3 DNA reads TGCGCCAGCAGCTTCGGACCCCAGGAGACCCAGTACTTC. This sequence encodes CASSFGPQETQYF.

The CDR3 nucleotides read TGTGCCAGCAGCTTCCAGGGGGTCTCCTACGAGCAGTACTTC. Amino acid sequence: CASSFQGVSYEQYF. The rearrangement links TRBV11-1 to TRBJ2-7; 7 bases match TRBD1. This CDR3 comprises 14 residues. After removal of 3 bases from V and 0 bases from J, the junction contained 2 bases not matched to a gene. CDR1 and CDR2 from the germline V gene are SGHAT and FQDESV (reference sequence).

This clone was counted only a few times. This chain uses TRBV7-9 with TRBJ2-7; D is unclear. With 2 bases removed from V and 3 bases from J, the gap between germline ends came to 14 bases. Germline CDR1 SEHNR, CDR2 FQNEAQ (reference sequence). This CDR3 is 15 amino acids long. This CDR3 is CASSLTTAVSYEQYF. The CDR3 DNA sequence: TGTGCCAGCAGCTTAACGACGGCGGTTAGCTACGAGCAGTACTTC.

The chain uses TRBV19 and TRBJ1-2; tentatively, D is TRBD1 (6 bases). V lost 3 bases to trimming and J lost 5 bases, with 22 bases between them. The CDR3 totals 17 residues. Germline CDR1 LNHDA, CDR2 SQIVND (reference sequence). CDR3 sequence reads: CASSISIGGRMRYGYTF. The CDR3 DNA sequence: TGTGCCAGTAGTATCTCGATCGGGGGGCGGATGAGGTATGGCTACACCTTC.

This chain uses TRBV28 with TRBJ2-7; 8 bases match TRBD1. The germline V gene encodes CDR1 MDHEN and CDR2 SYDVKM. Germline trimming cut 7 bases from V and 1 base from J; bases unmatched to any gene: 12. The CDR3 sequence is 16 residues long. In nucleotides, the CDR3 is TGTGCCAGCACCCCCAAAGGCAGGGGGCTATCCTACGAGCAGTACTTC. It yields the protein CASTPKGRGLSYEQYF. Based on the CDR3 plus reference TRBV28 and TRBJ2-7, the full variable domain is DVKVTQSSRYLVKRTGEKVFLECVQDMDHENMFWYRQDPGLGLRLIYFSYDVKMKEKGDIPEGYSVSREKKERFSLILESASTNQTSMYLCASTPKGRGLSYEQYFGPGTRLTVT.

The chain recombines TRBV27 with TRBJ1-5; D is possibly TRBD1 (5 bases). Germline CDR1 MNHEY, CDR2 SMNVEV (reference sequence). This CDR3 has 14 amino acids. Between the trimmed V and J ends, which lost 3 bases and 9 bases, there was a span of 15 bases. CDR3 sequence reads: CASSFRDRGMPQHF. CDR3 nucleotides: TGTGCCAGCAGTTTCAGGGACCGGGGGATGCCCCAGCATTTT.

CDR3 in DNA: TGTGCCAGCAGTTTAGAGGGCGGGAGCCATGAGCAGTTCTTC. This encodes CASSLEGGSHEQFF. V usage is TRBV27 and J usage is TRBJ2-1, with 7 bases lining up with TRBD2. V was clipped by 2 bases and J by 8 bases; unmatched bases: 6. The CDR3 sequence is 14 residues long. Looked up from germline, CDR1 is MNHEY and CDR2 is SMNVEV (reference sequence).

V gene TRBV7-2 combines with J gene TRBJ2-6; D is undetermined. The germline V gene has CDR1 SGHTA and CDR2 FQGNSA. This CDR3 is 15 amino acids long. V shed 5 bases and J shed 0 bases, with 8 bases lying between them. As DNA, the CDR3 is TGTGCCAGCAGCCGTTCAGGCTCTGGGGCCAACGTCCTGACTTTC. Its translation: CASSRSGSGANVLTF. Looking up the rest from reference TRBV7-2 and TRBJ2-6 gives the full variable domain: GAGVSQSPSNKVTEKGKDVELRCDPISGHTALYWYRQSLGQGLEFLIYFQGNSAPDKSGLPSDRFSAERTGGSVSTLTIQRTQQEDSAVYLCASSRSGSGANVLTFGAGSRLTVL.

This CDR3 reads CASSFSFADNEQFF. The CDR3 DNA reads as TGTGCCAGCAGTTTCTCCTTTGCGGACAATGAGCAGTTCTTC. The chain joins TRBV28 to TRBJ2-1; no clear D gene. Germline CDR1 is MDHEN and CDR2 is SYDVKM. This CDR3 contains 14 residues. Trimming took off 3 bases at V and 5 bases at J, with 11 bases between the two ends. The whole variable domain, filled in from reference TRBV28 and TRBJ2-1, reads DVKVTQSSRYLVKRTGEKVFLECVQDMDHENMFWYRQDPGLGLRLIYFSYDVKMKEKGDIPEGYSVSREKKERFSLILESASTNQTSMYLCASSFSFADNEQFFGPGTRLTVL.